This TCR beta chain derives from a study of response to subunit inactivated influenza vaccine. Points from the study as a whole: Every seasonal influenza vaccination brings in few new T cells, the authors suggested.

Regarding this clonotype: The antigen is not known.

In TCRdb, the RT-PCR reads were re-called with MiXCR into one record per CDR3 protein. The sample lists under 800,000 distinct CDR3 sequences, roughly 13% occurring once. The CDR3 extends over 18 amino acids. Germline CDR1 is DFQATT and CDR2 is SNEGSKA (reference sequence). With 1 base removed from V and 2 bases from J, the gap between germline ends came to 23 bases. Sample: PBMCs from blood, taken around 14 days before vaccination. This chain connects TRBV20-1 to TRBJ2-5; D may be TRBD1 (6 bases). The sequence was obtained from a man aged 50 or older who received an inactivated influenza vaccine. The CDR3, as DNA: TGCAGTGCTAGAGCCTTGGTAGGGTCAAAAAGGGGGCAAGAGACCCAGTACTTC. Protein sequence: CSARALVGSKRGQETQYF.